This T cell receptor beta chain derives from a study of early T cells in non-severe SARS-CoV-2 infection. Whole-study context: Alpha and beta chains were unpaired, from unsorted whole-blood bulk RNA. Study-wide results and limits: Anti-spike CD8 specificities were favored by VDJdb matching, whose results missed private and CD4 specificities.

Each cDNA molecule carried a unique molecular identifier. A single record per CDR3 protein comes from TCRdb applying MiXCR to the 5' RACE reads. The sample has more than 25,000 distinct CDR3 sequences; 4.5% are singletons. For this clonotype: What it binds is not known.

With 4 bases clipped from V and 8 bases from J, the junction kept 7 bases outside the gene matches. This CDR3 has 13 amino acids. The sequence came from an adult who was a healthcare worker with PCR-confirmed SARS-CoV-2 infection or an uninfected control (not recorded which). The V and J genes are TRBV12-3 or TRBV12-4 and TRBJ1-2, with 7 bases matching TRBD1. Sequencing was done on a sample of whole blood. The CDR3 DNA follows: TGTGCCAGCAGTTCCCTCCTCAGGGGGGGCTACACCTTC. Protein sequence: CASSSLLRGGYTF.